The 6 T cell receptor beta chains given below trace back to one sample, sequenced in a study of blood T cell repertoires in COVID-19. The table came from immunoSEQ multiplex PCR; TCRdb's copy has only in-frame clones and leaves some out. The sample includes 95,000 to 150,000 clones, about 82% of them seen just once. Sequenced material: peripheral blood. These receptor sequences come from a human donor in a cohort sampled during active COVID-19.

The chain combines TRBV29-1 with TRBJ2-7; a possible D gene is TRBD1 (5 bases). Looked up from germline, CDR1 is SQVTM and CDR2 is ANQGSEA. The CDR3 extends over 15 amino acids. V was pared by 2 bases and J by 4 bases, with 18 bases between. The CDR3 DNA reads TGCAGCGTTGAACTGCAAGGAGACAGAACGTACGAGCAGTACTTC. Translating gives CSVELQGDRTYEQYF.

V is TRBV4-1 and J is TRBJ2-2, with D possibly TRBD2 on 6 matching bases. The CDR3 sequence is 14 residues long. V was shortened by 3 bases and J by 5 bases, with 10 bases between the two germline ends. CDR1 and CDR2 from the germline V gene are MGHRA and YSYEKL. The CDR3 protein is CASSQEGRTGELFF. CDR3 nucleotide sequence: TGCGCCAGCAGCCAGGAGGGAAGAACCGGGGAGCTGTTTTTT.

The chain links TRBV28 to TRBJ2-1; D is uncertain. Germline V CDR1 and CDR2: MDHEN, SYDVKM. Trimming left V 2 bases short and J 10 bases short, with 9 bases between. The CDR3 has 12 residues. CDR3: CASSLVDLEQFF. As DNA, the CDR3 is TGTGCCAGCAGTTTAGTAGATTTGGAGCAGTTCTTC. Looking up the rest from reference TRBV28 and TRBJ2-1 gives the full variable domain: DVKVTQSSRYLVKRTGEKVFLECVQDMDHENMFWYRQDPGLGLRLIYFSYDVKMKEKGDIPEGYSVSREKKERFSLILESASTNQTSMYLCASSLVDLEQFFGPGTRLTVL.

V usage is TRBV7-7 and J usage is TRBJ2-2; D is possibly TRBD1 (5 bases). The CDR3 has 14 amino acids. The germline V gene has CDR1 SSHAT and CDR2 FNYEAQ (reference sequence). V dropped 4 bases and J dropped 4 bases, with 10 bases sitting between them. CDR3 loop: CASSSLDTTGELFF. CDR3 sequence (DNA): TGTGCCAGCAGCTCTTTGGACACCACCGGGGAGCTGTTTTTT.

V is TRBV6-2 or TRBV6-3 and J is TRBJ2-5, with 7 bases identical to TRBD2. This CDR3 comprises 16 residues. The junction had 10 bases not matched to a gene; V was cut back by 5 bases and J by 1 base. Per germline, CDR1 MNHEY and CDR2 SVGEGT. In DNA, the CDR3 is TGTGCCAGCAGTGGCAACCTGGGACTACCCCAAGAGACCCAGTACTTC. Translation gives CASSGNLGLPQETQYF.

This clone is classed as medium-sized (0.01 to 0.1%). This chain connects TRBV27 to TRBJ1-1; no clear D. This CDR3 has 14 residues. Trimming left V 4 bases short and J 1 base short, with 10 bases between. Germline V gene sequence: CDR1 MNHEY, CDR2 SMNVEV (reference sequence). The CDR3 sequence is CASSSGDPNTEAFF. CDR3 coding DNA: TGTGCCAGCAGTTCAGGCGATCCGAACACTGAAGCTTTCTTT.